This TCR beta chain was sequenced in a study of T cell responses to AZD1222 COVID-19 vaccine (dated by TCRdb to 2020 to 2022). Context from the whole study: A total of about 230 trial participants underwent TCR sequencing, of whom around 200 received two doses of AZD1222 and about 25 received two doses of the MenACWY control vaccine. Enrollment into the trials was organized by age into subgroups of 18-55, 56-69 and 70-plus years, and those subgroups contained roughly 140, 27 and 60 TCR-sequenced participants, respectively.

The investigation overall reported the following: A significant rise in spike-specific TCR breadth and depth was observed after two AZD1222 doses relative to day 0 and relative to MenACWY recipients. Epitopes outside the regions mutated in the B.1.351 and B.1.1.7 variants were reportedly recognized by nearly half of the unique spike-specific TCRs. Vaccine-associated CD4 TCRs spanned the whole spike protein, with dominant responses in regions 160-218 and 743-854. Participants were mostly white British, with more females than males. The authors suggested clonal diversity may have been underestimated. Only a handful of AZD1222 recipients were SARS-CoV-2 seropositive at baseline, limiting conclusions about previously exposed vaccinees. No day 14 peak-response samples were available, so repertoires were characterized only after the peak T cell response. In the small 56-69-year group, the increase in depth fell short of significance, most likely because of low power.

This clone has more than one count but fewer than ten. This clone's antigen is unknown. It has no much larger one-base neighbor in the sample; base qualities were not kept. The CDR3 regions of human TCRbeta chains were subjected to immunosequencing. The authors' pipeline ran thus. Repertoire TCRs were matched against a reference library of SARS-CoV-2-specific TCRs generated with the MIRA antigen-specificity platform. Breadth was defined as the fraction of unique TCRs that were SARS-CoV-2-associated. Depth was defined as the fraction of total T cells that were SARS-CoV-2-associated. Each spike-specific TCR was assigned to its reactive spike region and to a CD4 or CD8 class using the MIRA data. Log10-transformed breadth and depth values were compared by one-way ANOVA with Sidak's multiple comparisons tests. In TCRdb, the immuneACCESS table is reduced to in-frame sequences with V and J assigned. These tables do not hold every clone; where another copy was compared, an unresolved V gene accounts for under half, and the others remain unexplained. The DNA was the basis for D and trimming; V, J and clone size are from that table. Counted in this sample were some 150,000 clones; around 87% of them appeared once. The ten largest clones represent approximately 9.1% of the sample.

Sample time point, as interpreted from the label and publication: about 28 days (+/-7) after the second vaccine dose. Because spike-specific TCR depth and breadth did not differ between the two schedules, AZD1222 recipients who got a second dose at roughly 4 weeks were pooled with those who got a second dose at roughly 12 weeks. Vaccinee samples came from UK trials COV001 and COV002, including a single-blind randomized controlled phase 2/3 trial of AZD1222 (ChAdOx1 nCoV-19) in healthy adults. Trial participant PBMC samples were collected at day 0 and day 28 after the second dose for TCRbeta chain sequencing. Inclusive of the bounding cysteine and phenylalanine, the CDR3 is 14 residues long. The entry retains the CDR3 DNA only, 42 bases that are in frame from base 1. Trimming removed 5 bases from V and 1 base from J; the gene matches leave 4 bases unexplained. CDR1 and CDR2 (SNHLY, FYNNEI) derive from the germline V gene.

The chain couples TRBV2 to TRBJ2-5, and 7 bases in between align with TRBD1. The receptor was derived from an adult who received the AZD1222 COVID-19 vaccine. The sample consisted of peripheral blood, taken 28 days after the second AZD1222 dose. In nucleotides, the sequence is TGTGCCAGCAGTTCCGGGACAGCCCAAGAGACCCAGTACTTC. Translation gives CASSSGTAQETQYF.